This T cell receptor (beta chain) was identified in a study of radiotherapy plus CTLA-4 blockade in lung cancer. Notes on the study in general: Reports identified early blood T cell clone dynamics, with interferon-beta, as the best response predictor.

Assay used: immunoSEQ multiplex PCR; TCRdb lists only in-frame clones, some missing. The sample has about 31,000 clones; 60% to 80% are singletons. This CDR3 contains 14 residues. Germline lookup yields CDR1 LNHDA and CDR2 SQIVND (reference sequence). Trimming cost V 6 bases and J 2 bases; bases outside gene matches: 5. Concerning this clone: Antigen specificity is unknown.

The chain recombines TRBV19 with TRBJ2-3; 7 bases are shared with TRBD1. This TCR was recovered from a human donor with non-small cell lung cancer whose response to radiotherapy plus ipilimumab could not be evaluated. The sequences come from peripheral blood, collected from a patient treated with radiotherapy plus ipilimumab. For the CDR3, the DNA is TGTGCCAGTAGCAAAGGACAGGACACAGATACGCAGTATTTT. Protein product: CASSKGQDTDTQYF. Filled out from reference TRBV19 and TRBJ2-3, the complete variable domain reads DGGITQSPKYLFRKEGQNVTLSCEQNLNHDAMYWYRQDPGQGLRLIYYSQIVNDFQKGDIAEGYSVSREKKESFPLTVTSAQKNPTAFYLCASSKGQDTDTQYFGPGTRLTVL.